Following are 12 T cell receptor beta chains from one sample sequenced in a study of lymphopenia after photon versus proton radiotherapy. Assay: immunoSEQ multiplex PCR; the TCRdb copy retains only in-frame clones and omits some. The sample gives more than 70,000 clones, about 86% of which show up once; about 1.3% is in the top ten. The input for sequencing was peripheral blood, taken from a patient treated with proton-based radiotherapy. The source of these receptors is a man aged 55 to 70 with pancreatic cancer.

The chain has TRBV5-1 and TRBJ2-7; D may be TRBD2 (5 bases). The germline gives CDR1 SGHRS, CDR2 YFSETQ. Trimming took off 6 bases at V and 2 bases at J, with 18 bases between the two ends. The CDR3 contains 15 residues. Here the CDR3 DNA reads TGCGCCAGCAAGGCGGAGGAGTTGTCTCCCTACGAGCAGTACTTC. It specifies CASKAEELSPYEQYF.

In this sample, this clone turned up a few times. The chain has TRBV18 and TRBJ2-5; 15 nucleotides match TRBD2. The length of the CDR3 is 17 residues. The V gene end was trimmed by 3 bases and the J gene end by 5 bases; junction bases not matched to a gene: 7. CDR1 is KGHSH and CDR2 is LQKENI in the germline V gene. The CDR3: CASSPVGLAGGRETQYF. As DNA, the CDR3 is TGTGCCAGCTCACCGGTTGGACTAGCGGGAGGGCGGGAGACCCAGTACTTC.

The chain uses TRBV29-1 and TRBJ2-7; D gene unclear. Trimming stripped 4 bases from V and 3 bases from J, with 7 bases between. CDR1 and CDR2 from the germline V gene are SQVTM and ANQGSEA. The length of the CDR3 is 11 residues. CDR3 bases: TGCAGCGTTGGGAGTGACTACGAGCAGTACTTC. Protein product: CSVGSDYEQYF.

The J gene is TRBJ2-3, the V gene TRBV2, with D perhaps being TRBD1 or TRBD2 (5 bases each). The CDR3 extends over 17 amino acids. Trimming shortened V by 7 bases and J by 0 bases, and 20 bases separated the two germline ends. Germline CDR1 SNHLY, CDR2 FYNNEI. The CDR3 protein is CASIDGDQTTSTDTQYF. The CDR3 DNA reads TGTGCCAGCATTGACGGGGACCAAACGACTAGCACAGATACGCAGTATTTT.

The CDR3 sequence: CASMGTGYEKLFF. The CDR3 nucleotides read TGTGCCAGCATGGGGACAGGGTATGAAAAACTGTTTTTT. J is TRBJ1-4 and V is TRBV2, with TRBD1 matching over 9 bases. This CDR3 region has 13 residues. The V gene's germline CDR1 is SNHLY and CDR2 FYNNEI. Germline trimming cut 7 bases from V and 6 bases from J; bases unmatched to any gene: 3.

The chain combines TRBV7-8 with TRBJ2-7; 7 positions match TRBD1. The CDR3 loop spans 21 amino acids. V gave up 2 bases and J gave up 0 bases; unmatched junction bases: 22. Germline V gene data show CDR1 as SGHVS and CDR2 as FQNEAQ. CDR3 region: CASSLRFSGQAMKRSSYEQYF. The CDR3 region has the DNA TGTGCCAGCAGCTTAAGGTTTTCCGGACAGGCAATGAAAAGGAGCTCCTACGAGCAGTACTTC. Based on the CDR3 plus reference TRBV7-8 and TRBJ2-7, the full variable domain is GAGVSQSPRYKVAKRGQDVALRCDPISGHVSLFWYQQALGQGPEFLTYFQNEAQLDKSGLPSDRFFAERPEGSVSTLKIQRTQQEDSAVYLCASSLRFSGQAMKRSSYEQYFGPGTRLTVT.

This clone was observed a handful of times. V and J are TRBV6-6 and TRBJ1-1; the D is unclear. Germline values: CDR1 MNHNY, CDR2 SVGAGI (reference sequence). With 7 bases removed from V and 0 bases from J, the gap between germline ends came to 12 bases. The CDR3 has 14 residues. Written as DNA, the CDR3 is TGTGCCAGCATTCGAAGTAATATGAACACTGAAGCTTTCTTT. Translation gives CASIRSNMNTEAFF.

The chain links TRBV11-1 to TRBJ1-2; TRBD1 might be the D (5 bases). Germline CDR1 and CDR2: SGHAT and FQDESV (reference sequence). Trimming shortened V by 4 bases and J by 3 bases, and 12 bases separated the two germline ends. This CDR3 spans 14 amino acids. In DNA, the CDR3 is TGTGCCAGCAGCTACGTGGGGGGACACTATGGCTACACCTTC. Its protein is CASSYVGGHYGYTF. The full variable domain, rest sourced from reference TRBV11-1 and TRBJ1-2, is EAEVAQSPRYKITEKSQAVAFWCDPISGHATLYWYRQILGQGPELLVQFQDESVVDDSQLPKDRFSAERLKGVDSTLKIQPAELGDSAMYLCASSYVGGHYGYTFGSGTRLTVV.

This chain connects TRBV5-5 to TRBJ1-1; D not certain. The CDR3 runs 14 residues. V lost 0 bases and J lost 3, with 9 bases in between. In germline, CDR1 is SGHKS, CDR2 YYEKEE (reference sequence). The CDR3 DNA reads TGTGCCAGCAGCTTGGCTGGGTCGGACACTGAAGCTTTCTTT. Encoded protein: CASSLAGSDTEAFF.

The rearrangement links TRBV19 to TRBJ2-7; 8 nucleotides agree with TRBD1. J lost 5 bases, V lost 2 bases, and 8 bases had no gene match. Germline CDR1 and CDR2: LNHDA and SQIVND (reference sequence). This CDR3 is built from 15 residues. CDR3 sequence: CASSILPQTGDEQYF. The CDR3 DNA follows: TGTGCCAGTAGTATATTGCCGCAGACAGGGGACGAGCAGTACTTC.

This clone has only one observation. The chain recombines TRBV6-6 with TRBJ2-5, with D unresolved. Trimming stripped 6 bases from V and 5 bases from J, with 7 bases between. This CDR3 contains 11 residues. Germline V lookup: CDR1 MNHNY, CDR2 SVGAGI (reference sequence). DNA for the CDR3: TGTGCCAGCAGGACGACGGAGACCCAGTACTTC. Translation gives CASRTTETQYF.

The DNA for the CDR3 is TGTGCCAGCAGCTTGGAGACGGGAGGGCCGGTTGGCAATGAGCAGTTCTTC. The encoded protein is CASSLETGGPVGNEQFF. The chain combines TRBV5-4 with TRBJ2-1, with TRBD2 matching 8 bases. V shed 0 bases and J 6 bases; nucleotides not matched to a gene: 11. The CDR3 is made up of 17 amino acids. CDR1 and CDR2 (germline): SGHNT, YYREEE (reference sequence).